This T cell receptor beta chain is drawn from a study of T cell changes during pregnancy in multiple sclerosis. Germline V gene data show CDR1 as MGHRA and CDR2 as YSYEKL. Trimming removed 1 base from V and 2 bases from J; junction bases left unmatched: 8. This CDR3 comprises 17 residues. Clones were read by immunoSEQ multiplex PCR, and TCRdb kept only the in-frame ones, dropping some. The profile shows tens of thousands of clones, 88% of them singletons. The chain combines TRBV4-1 with TRBJ2-3; 8 nucleotides align to TRBD1. The receptor was isolated from a female donor with multiple sclerosis, enrolled in a pregnancy study. The sequencing here drew on CD4+ T cells from peripheral blood mononuclear cells, taken in the first trimester of pregnancy. The CDR3: CASSQGTGNGATDTQYF. DNA for the CDR3: TGCGCCAGCAGCCAAGGGACAGGGAATGGGGCCACAGATACGCAGTATTTT.